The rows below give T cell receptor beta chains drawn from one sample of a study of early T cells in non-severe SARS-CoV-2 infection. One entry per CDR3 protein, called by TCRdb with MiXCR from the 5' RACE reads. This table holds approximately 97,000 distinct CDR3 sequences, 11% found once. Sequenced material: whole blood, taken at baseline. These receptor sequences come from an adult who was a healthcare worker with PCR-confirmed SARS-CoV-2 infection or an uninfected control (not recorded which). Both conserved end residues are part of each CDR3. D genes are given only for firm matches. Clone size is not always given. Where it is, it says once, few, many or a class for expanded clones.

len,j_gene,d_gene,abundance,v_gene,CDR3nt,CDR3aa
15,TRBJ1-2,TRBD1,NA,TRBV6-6,TGTGCCAGCAGTAGGGGACAGGGAGGGCGTCTTGGCGACACCTTC,CASSRGQGGRLGDTF
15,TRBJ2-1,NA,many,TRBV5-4,TGTGCCAGCAGCTTAGACGCTGGACAGTACAATGAGCAGTTCTTC,CASSLDAGQYNEQFF
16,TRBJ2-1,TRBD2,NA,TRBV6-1,TGTGCCAGCAGAGACCTAGCGGGGGGGCCCTACAATGAGCAGTTCTTC,CASRDLAGGPYNEQFF
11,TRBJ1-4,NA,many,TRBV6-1,TGTGCCACGGGCCGGCATGAAAAACTGTTTTTT,CATGRHEKLFF
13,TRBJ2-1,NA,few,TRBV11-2,TGTGCCAGCAGCTTAGACCCGACGTCTGAGCAGTTCTTC,CASSLDPTSEQFF
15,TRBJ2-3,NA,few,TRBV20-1,TGCAGTCCTAAAGGGGTGGGGGATAGCACAGATACGCAGTATTTT,CSPKGVGDSTDTQYF
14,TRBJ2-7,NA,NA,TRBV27,TGTGCCAGCAGTTTATCCAGGGGGGGTTACGAGCAGTACTTC,CASSLSRGGYEQYF
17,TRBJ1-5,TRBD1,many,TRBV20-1,TGCAGTGCTAGGGTCGGGGACAGGGGCTATAGCAATCAGCCCCAGCATTTT,CSARVGDRGYSNQPQHF
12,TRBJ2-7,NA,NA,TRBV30,TGTGCCTGGAAACTAACATCTAGCGAGCAGTACTTC,CAWKLTSSEQYF
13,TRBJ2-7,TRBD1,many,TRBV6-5,TGTGCCAGCAGTAGACAGGGCGTCTACGAGCAGTACTTC,CASSRQGVYEQYF
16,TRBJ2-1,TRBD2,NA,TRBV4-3,TGCGCCAGCAGCCAAGGCCCGGGACTAGCGGGAAATGAGCAGTTCTTC,CASSQGPGLAGNEQFF
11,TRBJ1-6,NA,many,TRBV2,TGTGCCAGCAAATTCAACTCACCCCTCCACTTT,CASKFNSPLHF
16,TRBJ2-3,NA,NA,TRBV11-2,TGTGCCAGCAGGGGCAGGGGCAGGGGTCGTTTGGATACGCAGTATTTT,CASRGRGRGRLDTQYF
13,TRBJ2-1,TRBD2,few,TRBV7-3,TGTGCCAGCAGCTTAGAGGGAGGGATGGAGCAGTTCTTC,CASSLEGGMEQFF
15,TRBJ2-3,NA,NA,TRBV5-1,TGCGCCAGCAGCTTGGAGATGCGGTCCACAGATACGCAGTATTTT,CASSLEMRSTDTQYF
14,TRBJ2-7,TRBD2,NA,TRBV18,TGTGCCAGCTCACCACCGGGACTAACCTACGAGCAGTACTTC,CASSPPGLTYEQYF
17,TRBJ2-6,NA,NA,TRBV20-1,TGCAGTGCTAGAGATCCCAGGGGAGTTTCTGGGGCCAACGTCCTGACTTTC,CSARDPRGVSGANVLTF
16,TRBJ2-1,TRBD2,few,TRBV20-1,TGCAGTGCTAGCCCACTAATAGCGGGAGGGCCCAGTGAGCAGTTCTTC,CSASPLIAGGPSEQFF
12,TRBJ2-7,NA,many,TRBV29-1,TGCAGCGTTGATGGGGGGCCGGGCGAGCAGTACTTC,CSVDGGPGEQYF
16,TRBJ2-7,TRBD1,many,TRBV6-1,TGTGCCAGCAGTGGACGACCGGGACAGGGAAGGGACGAGCAGTACTTC,CASSGRPGQGRDEQYF
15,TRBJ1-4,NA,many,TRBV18,TGTGCCAGCTCACCACTGGGTGTTGATAATGAAAAACTGTTTTTT,CASSPLGVDNEKLFF
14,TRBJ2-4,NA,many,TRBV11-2,TGTGCCAGCAGCTCTAGAGGTCAGGGAAACATTCAGTACTTC,CASSSRGQGNIQYF
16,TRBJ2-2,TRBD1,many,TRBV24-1,TGTGCCACCAGTGATAGTGGACAGGGGGTGACCGGGGAGCTGTTTTTT,CATSDSGQGVTGELFF
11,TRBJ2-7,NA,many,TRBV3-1,TGTGCCAGCAGCCACACCTACGAGCAGTACTTC,CASSHTYEQYF
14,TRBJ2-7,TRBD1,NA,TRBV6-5,TGTGCCAGCAGTTACTCAGGGGGCCACTACGAGCAGTACTTC,CASSYSGGHYEQYF
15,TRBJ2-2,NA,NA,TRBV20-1,TGCAGTGCGACAGCAGGGGCGAGTTTTGCCGGGGAGCTGTTTTTT,CSATAGASFAGELFF
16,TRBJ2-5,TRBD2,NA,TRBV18,TGTGCCAGCTCACCATGGCGGGAGAGAGATCAAGAGACCCAGTACTTC,CASSPWRERDQETQYF
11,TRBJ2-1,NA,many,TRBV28,TGTGCCAGCAGTTTAGACAATGAGCAGTTCTTC,CASSLDNEQFF
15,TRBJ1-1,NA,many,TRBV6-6,TGTGCCAGCAGTACCGGGGGGGGGTTAGACACTGAAGCTTTCTTT,CASSTGGGLDTEAFF
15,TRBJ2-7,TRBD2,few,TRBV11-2,TGTGCCAGCACCGTCGGCGGGAGGTTCCCCTACGAGCAGTACTTC,CASTVGGRFPYEQYF
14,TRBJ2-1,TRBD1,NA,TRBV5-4,TGTGTCAGCAGCGAGGGACAGGGGAGGGATGAGCAGTTCTTC,CVSSEGQGRDEQFF
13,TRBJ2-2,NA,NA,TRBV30,TGTGCCTGGAGACAGAGAGGAACCGGGGAGCTGTTTTTT,CAWRQRGTGELFF
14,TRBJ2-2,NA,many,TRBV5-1,TGCGCCAGCAGCTTGGACAGGGTCCCCGGGGAGCTGTTTTTT,CASSLDRVPGELFF
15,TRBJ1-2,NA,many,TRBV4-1,TGCGCCAGCAGCCCCCAGAGCCAGCTTAACTATGGCTACACCTTC,CASSPQSQLNYGYTF
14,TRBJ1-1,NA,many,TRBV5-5,TGTGCCAGCAGCTTGGACGGAGGGAACACTGAAGCTTTCTTT,CASSLDGGNTEAFF
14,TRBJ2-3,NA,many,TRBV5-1,TGCGCCAGCAGACCGGGACCGTCGACAGATACGCAGTATTTT,CASRPGPSTDTQYF
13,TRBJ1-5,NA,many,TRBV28,TGTGCCAGCAGTTCAAATAGCAATCAGCCCCAGCATTTT,CASSSNSNQPQHF
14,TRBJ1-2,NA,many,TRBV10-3,TGTGCCATCAGTGAAGACAGGACCCAAGGCCCTTACACCTTC,CAISEDRTQGPYTF
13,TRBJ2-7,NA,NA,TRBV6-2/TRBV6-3,TGTGCCAGCAGTTACAACCTTCTAGGGGAGCAGTACTTC,CASSYNLLGEQYF
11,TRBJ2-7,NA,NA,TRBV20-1,TGCAGTGCCTCCGGGGATTACGAGCAGTACTTC,CSASGDYEQYF
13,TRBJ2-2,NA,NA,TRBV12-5,TGTGCTAGTGTGAAGGCGAACACCGGGGAGCTGTTTTTT,CASVKANTGELFF
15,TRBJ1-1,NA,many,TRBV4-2,TGTGCCAGCAGCAAACTTTCCGAGGGGGGGACTGAAGCTTTCTTT,CASSKLSEGGTEAFF
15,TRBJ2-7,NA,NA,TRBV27,TGTGCCAGCAGTCCCTCCGGGGGTTGGTTCTACGAGCAGTACTTC,CASSPSGGWFYEQYF
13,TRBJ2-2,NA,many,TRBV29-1,TGCAGCTTTAGGGAAGTTAGCACCGGGGAGCTGTTTTTT,CSFREVSTGELFF
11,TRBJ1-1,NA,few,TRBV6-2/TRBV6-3,TGTGCCAGCAGTTACCCCGCTGAAGCTTTCTTT,CASSYPAEAFF
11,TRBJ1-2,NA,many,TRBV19,TGTGCCACCCTCTCGGGGTTTAGCTACACCTTC,CATLSGFSYTF
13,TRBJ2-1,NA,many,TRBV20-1,TGCAGTGCTTTCCCGAGCTCCTACAATGAGCAGTTCTTC,CSAFPSSYNEQFF
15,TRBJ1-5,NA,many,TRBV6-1,TGTGCCAGCAGTGCCCTAACAGGAGGTAATCAGCCCCAGCATTTT,CASSALTGGNQPQHF
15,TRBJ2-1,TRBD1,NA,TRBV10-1,TGCGCCAGCAGTCTACCGGGACAGGGGATTTATGAGCAGTTCTTC,CASSLPGQGIYEQFF
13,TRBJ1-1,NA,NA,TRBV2,TGTGCCAGCAAAAGGTCAGGAGGGACTGAAGCTTTCTTT,CASKRSGGTEAFF
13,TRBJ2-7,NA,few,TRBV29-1,TGCAGCGTTAGAGGACTGGACACCTACGAGCAGTACTTC,CSVRGLDTYEQYF
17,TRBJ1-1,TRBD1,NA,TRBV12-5,TGTGCTAGTGGTATCTGGACAGGCAGTGCAATGAACACTGAAGCTTTCTTT,CASGIWTGSAMNTEAFF